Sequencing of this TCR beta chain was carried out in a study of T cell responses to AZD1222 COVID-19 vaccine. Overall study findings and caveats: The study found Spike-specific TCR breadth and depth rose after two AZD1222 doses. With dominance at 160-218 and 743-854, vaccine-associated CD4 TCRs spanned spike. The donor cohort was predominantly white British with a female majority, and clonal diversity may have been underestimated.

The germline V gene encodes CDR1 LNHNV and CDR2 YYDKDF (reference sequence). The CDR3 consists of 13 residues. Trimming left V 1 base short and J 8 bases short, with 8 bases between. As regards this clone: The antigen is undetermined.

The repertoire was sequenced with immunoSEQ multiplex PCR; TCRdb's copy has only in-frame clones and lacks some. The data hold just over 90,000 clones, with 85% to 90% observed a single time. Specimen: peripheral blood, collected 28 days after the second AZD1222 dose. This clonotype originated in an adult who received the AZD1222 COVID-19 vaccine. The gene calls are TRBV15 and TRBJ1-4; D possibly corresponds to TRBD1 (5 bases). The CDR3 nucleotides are TGTGCCACCAGCAGAGGGGGCTCCGAAAAACTGTTTTTT. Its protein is CATSRGGSEKLFF.